This T cell receptor (beta chain) was recovered during a study of CXCR4 blockade with PD-1 therapy in pancreatic cancer. From germline, CDR1 is LNHDA and CDR2 SQIVND (reference sequence). V was clipped by 6 bases and J by 3 bases, with 17 bases between them. The CDR3 has 15 residues. The archived tumor blocks came from patients without neoadjuvant therapy before resection. Profiling relied on immunoSEQ multiplex PCR, and the TCRdb table lists in-frame clones only, not all of them. This sample carries 15,000 to 20,000 clones, around three quarters of them seen once, and the ten largest clones take 5% to 6.5%.

The receptor was isolated from a human donor with pancreatic ductal adenocarcinoma. Sequenced: tumor tissue. V usage is TRBV19 and J usage is TRBJ1-2, with D maybe TRBD1 (5 bases). CDR3 sequence: CASRRGAGSDYGYTF. CDR3 in DNA: TGTGCCAGTAGGAGAGGGGCAGGGTCGGACTATGGCTACACCTTC.